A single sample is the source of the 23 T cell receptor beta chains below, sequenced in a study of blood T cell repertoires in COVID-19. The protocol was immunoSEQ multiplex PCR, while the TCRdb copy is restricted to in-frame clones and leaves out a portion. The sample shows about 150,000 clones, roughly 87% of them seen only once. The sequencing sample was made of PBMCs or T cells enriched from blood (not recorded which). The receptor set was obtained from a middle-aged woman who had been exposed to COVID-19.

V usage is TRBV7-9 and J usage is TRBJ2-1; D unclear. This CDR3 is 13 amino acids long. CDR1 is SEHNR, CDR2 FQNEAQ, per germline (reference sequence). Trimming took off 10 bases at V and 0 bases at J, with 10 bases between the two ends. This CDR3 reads CATRQSSYNEQFF. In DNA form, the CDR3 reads TGTGCCACAAGACAAAGCTCCTACAATGAGCAGTTCTTC. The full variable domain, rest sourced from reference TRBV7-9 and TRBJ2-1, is DTGVSQNPRHKITKRGQNVTFRCDPISEHNRLYWYRQTLGQGPEFLTYFQNEAQLEKSRLLSDRFSAERPKGSFSTLEIQRTEQGDSAMYLCATRQSSYNEQFFGPGTRLTVL.

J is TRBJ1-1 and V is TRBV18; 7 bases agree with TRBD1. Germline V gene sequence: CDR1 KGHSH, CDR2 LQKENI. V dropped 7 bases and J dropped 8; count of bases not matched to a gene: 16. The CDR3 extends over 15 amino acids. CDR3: CASLEKIDRVPEAFF. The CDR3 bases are TGTGCCAGCTTAGAAAAAATAGACAGGGTCCCGGAAGCTTTCTTT.

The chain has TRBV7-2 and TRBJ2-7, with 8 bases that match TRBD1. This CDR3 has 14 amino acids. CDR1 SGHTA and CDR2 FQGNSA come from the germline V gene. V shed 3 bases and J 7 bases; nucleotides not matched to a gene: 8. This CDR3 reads CASSFQGAYWEQYF. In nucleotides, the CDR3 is TGTGCCAGCAGCTTCCAGGGGGCATATTGGGAGCAGTACTTC. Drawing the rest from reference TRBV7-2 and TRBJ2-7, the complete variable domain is GAGVSQSPSNKVTEKGKDVELRCDPISGHTALYWYRQSLGQGLEFLIYFQGNSAPDKSGLPSDRFSAERTGGSVSTLTIQRTQQEDSAVYLCASSFQGAYWEQYFGPGTRLTVT.

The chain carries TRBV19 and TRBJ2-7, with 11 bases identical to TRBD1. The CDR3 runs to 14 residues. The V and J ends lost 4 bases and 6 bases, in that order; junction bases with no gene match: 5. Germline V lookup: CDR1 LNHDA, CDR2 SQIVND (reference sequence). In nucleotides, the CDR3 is TGTGCCAGTAGTAAGACGGGGACAGGGGGCGAGCAGTACTTC. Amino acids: CASSKTGTGGEQYF.

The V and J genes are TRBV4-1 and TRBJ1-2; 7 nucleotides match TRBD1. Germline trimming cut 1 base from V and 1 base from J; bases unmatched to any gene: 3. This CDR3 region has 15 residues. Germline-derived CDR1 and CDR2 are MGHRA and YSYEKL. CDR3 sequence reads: CASSQVGTDNYGYTF. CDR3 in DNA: TGCGCCAGCAGCCAAGTCGGGACAGATAACTATGGCTACACCTTC.

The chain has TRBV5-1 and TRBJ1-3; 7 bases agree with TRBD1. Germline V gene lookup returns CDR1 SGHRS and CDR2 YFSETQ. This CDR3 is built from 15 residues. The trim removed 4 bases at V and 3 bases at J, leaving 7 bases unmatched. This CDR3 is CASSPSGGGGNTIYF. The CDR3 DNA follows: TGCGCCAGCAGCCCATCAGGGGGAGGTGGAAACACCATATATTTT.

The CDR3 protein is CASNEQGGNQPQHF. Written as DNA, the CDR3 is TGTGCCAGCAACGAACAGGGAGGCAATCAGCCCCAGCATTTT. The chain employs TRBV2 and TRBJ1-5, with D maybe TRBD1 (6 bases). The CDR3 sequence is 14 residues long. The germline CDR1 and CDR2 sequences are SNHLY and FYNNEI. Trimming pared 7 bases from V and 2 bases from J, leaving 12 bases between.

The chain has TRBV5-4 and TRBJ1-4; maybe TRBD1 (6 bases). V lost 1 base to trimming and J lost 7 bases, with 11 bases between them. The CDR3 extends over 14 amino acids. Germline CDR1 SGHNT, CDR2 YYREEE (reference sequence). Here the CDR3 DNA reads TGTGCCAGCAGCTTGTGGCAGGGGAGTGAAAAACTGTTTTTT. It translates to CASSLWQGSEKLFF.

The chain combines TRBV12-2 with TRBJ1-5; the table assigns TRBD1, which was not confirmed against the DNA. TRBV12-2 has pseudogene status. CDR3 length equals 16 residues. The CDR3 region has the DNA TGTGCAAGTCGCTTAGACAGGGCTGGGGAAAATCAGCCCCAGCATTTT. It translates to CASRLDRAGENQPQHF.

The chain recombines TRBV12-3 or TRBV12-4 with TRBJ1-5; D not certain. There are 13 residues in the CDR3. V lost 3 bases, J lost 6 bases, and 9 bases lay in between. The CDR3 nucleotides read TGTGCCAGCAGTTTTAAGGAGGGTCAGCCCCAGCATTTT. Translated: CASSFKEGQPQHF.

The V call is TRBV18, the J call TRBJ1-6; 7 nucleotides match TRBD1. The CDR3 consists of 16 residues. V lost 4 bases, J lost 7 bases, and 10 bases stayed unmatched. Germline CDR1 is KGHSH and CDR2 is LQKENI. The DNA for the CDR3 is TGTGCCAGCTCACTGGACCGGGACAGAAGGAATTCACCCCTCCACTTT. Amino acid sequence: CASSLDRDRRNSPLHF.

Here the CDR3 DNA reads TGTGCCAGCAGCTCGACTAGGGGTGGTGAGCAGTTCTTC. Protein: CASSSTRGGEQFF. This chain uses TRBV11-3 with TRBJ2-1, with TRBD2 as a possible D gene (6 bases). Germline V gene data show CDR1 as SGHNT and CDR2 as YENEEA. V lost 4 bases and J lost 9, with 13 bases in between. The CDR3 covers 13 residues.

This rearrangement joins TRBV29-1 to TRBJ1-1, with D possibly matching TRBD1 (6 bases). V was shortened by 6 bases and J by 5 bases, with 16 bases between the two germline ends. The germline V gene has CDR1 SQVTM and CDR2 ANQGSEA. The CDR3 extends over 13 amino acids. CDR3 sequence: CSVSGRGGTEAFF. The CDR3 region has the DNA TGCAGCGTCTCAGGGAGAGGGGGTACTGAAGCTTTCTTT.

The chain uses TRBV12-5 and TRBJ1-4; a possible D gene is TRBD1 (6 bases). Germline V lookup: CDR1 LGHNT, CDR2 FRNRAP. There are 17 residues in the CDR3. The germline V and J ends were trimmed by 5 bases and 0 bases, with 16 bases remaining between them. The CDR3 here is CASGPPQGSSTNEKLFF. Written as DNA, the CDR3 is TGTGCTAGTGGTCCCCCACAGGGATCCTCAACTAATGAAAAACTGTTTTTT.

The chain's CDR3 is CASSPRAGSLSEQYF. CDR3 bases: TGTGCCAGCAGCCCCCGGGCGGGGTCCCTTTCTGAGCAGTACTTC. This chain links TRBV9 with TRBJ2-7; weak D call: TRBD2 (6 bases). CDR1 is SGDLS and CDR2 is YYNGEE in the germline V gene. V dropped 4 bases and J dropped 7 bases, with 21 bases sitting between them. This CDR3 is 15 amino acids long.

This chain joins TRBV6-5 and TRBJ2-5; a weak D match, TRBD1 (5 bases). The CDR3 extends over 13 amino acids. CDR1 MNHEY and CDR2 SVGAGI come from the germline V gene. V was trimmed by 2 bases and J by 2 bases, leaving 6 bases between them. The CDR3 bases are TGTGCCAGCAGTTACGGGGCTCAAGAGACCCAGTACTTC. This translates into CASSYGAQETQYF.

This chain's CDR3 is CASSVTGSSGELFF. Written as DNA, the CDR3 is TGTGCCAGCAGCGTTACAGGGAGCAGCGGGGAGCTGTTTTTT. J is TRBJ2-2 and V is TRBV9; the D gene is possibly TRBD1 (6 bases). This CDR3 has 14 amino acids. From germline, CDR1 is SGDLS and CDR2 YYNGEE. The ends were cut back, 2 bases at V and 7 bases at J, with 12 bases in the middle.

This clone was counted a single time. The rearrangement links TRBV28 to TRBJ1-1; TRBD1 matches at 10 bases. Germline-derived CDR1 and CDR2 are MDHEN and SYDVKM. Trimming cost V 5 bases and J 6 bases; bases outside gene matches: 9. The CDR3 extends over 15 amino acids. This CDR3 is CASSPWDRGRPEAFF. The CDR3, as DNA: TGTGCCAGCAGTCCTTGGGACAGGGGAAGGCCTGAAGCTTTCTTT. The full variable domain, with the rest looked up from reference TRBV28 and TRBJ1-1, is DVKVTQSSRYLVKRTGEKVFLECVQDMDHENMFWYRQDPGLGLRLIYFSYDVKMKEKGDIPEGYSVSREKKERFSLILESASTNQTSMYLCASSPWDRGRPEAFFGQGTRLTVV.

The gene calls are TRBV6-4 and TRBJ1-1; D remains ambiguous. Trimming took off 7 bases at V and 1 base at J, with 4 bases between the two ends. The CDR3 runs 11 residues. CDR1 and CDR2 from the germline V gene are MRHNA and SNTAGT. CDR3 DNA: TGTGCCAGCACAGAGAACACTGAAGCTTTCTTT. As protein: CASTENTEAFF.

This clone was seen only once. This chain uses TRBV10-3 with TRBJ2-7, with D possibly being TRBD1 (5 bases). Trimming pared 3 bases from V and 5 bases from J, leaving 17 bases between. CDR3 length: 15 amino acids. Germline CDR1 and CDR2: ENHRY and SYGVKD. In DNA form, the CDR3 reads TGTGCCATCAGTGAAGTGGCAGGGTCGGAAGACGAGCAGTACTTC. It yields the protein CAISEVAGSEDEQYF.

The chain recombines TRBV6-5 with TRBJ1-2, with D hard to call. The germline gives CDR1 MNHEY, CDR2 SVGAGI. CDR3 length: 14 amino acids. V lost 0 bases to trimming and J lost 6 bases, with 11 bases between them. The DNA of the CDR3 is TGTGCCAGCAGTTACTCTCCCGACGGGAATGGCTACACCTTC. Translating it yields CASSYSPDGNGYTF.

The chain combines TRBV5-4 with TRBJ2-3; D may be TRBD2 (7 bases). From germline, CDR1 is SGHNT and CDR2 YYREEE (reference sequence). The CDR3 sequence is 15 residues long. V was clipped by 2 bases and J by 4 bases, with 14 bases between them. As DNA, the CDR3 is TGTGCCAGCAGCTTTGGAGGGGGGGTCGCAGATACGCAGTATTTT. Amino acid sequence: CASSFGGGVADTQYF.

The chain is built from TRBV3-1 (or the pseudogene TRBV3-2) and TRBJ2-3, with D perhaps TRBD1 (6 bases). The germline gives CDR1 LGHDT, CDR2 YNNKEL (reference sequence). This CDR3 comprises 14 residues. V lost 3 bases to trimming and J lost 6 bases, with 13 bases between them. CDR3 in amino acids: CASSQPGESDTQYF. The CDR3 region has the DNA TGTGCCAGCAGCCAGCCAGGGGAATCCGATACGCAGTATTTT.